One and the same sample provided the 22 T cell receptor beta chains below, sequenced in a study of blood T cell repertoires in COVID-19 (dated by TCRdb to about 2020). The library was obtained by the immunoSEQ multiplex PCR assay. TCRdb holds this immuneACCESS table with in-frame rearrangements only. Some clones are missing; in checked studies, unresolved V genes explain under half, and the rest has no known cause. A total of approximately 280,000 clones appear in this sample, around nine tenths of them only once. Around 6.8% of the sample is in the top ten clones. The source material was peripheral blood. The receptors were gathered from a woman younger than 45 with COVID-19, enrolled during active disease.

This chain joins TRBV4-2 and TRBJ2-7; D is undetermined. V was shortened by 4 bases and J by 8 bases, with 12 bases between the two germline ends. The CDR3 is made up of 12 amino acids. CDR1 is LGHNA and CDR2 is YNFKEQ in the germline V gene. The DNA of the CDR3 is TGTGCCAGCAGCCCAGACTTCAGGAAGCAGTACTTC. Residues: CASSPDFRKQYF.

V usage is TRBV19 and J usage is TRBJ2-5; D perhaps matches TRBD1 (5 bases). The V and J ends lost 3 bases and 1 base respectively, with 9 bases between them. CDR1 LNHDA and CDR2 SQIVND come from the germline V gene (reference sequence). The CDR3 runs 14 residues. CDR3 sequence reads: CASSIHRSQETQYF. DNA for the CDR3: TGTGCCAGTAGTATCCACAGGAGCCAAGAGACCCAGTACTTC. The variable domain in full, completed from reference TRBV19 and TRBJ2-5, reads DGGITQSPKYLFRKEGQNVTLSCEQNLNHDAMYWYRQDPGQGLRLIYYSQIVNDFQKGDIAEGYSVSREKKESFPLTVTSAQKNPTAFYLCASSIHRSQETQYFGPGTRLLVL.

The CDR3 region has the DNA TGTGCCATCAGTGACCGGACAGGGTCTAATGAGCAGTTCTTC. As protein: CAISDRTGSNEQFF. The chain is built from TRBV10-3 and TRBJ2-1; TRBD1 matches 8 bases. The V gene's germline CDR1 is ENHRY and CDR2 SYGVKD. The trim removed 3 bases at V and 7 bases at J, leaving 5 bases unmatched. The CDR3 sequence is 14 residues long.

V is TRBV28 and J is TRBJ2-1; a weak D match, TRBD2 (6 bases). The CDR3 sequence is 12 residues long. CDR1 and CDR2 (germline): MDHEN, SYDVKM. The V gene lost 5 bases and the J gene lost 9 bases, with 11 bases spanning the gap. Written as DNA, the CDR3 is TGTGCCAGCAGTACGGGACTGGGTGAGCAGTTCTTC. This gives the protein CASSTGLGEQFF.

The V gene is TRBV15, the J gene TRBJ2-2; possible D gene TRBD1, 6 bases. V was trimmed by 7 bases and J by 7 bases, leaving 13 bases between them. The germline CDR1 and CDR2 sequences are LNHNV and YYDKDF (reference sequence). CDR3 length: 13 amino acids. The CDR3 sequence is CATKTTGRGELFF. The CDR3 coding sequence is TGTGCCACCAAGACTACAGGGCGCGGGGAGCTGTTTTTT.

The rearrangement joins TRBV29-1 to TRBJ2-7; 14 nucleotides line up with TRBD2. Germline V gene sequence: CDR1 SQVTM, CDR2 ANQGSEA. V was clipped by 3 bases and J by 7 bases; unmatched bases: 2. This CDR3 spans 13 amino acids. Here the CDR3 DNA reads TGCAGCGTTGAGGGACTAGCGGGAGTTGAGCAGTACTTC. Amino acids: CSVEGLAGVEQYF.

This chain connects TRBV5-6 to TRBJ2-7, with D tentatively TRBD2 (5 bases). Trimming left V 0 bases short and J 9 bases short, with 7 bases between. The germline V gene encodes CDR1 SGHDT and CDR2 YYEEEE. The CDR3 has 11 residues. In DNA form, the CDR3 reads TGTGCCAGCAGCTTGGGAGAGGGGCAGTACTTC. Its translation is CASSLGEGQYF. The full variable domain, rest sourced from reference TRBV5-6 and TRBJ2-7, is DAGVTQSPTHLIKTRGQQVTLRCSPKSGHDTVSWYQQALGQGPQFIFQYYEEEERQRGNFPDRFSGHQFPNYSSELNVNALLLGDSALYLCASSLGEGQYFGPGTRLTVT.

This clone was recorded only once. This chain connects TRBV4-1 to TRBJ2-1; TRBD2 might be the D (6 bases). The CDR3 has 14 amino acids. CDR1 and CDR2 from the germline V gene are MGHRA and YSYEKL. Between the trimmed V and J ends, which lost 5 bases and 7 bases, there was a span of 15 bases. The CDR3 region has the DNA TGCGCCAGCAGCTCCCGGCTAGCGCAGAATGAGCAGTTCTTC. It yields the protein CASSSRLAQNEQFF.

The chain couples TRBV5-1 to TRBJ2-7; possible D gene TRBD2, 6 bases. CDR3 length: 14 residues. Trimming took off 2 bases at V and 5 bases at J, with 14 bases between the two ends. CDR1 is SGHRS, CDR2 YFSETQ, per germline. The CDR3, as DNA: TGCGCCAGCAGCTTAGGGGAGGTTGTTGACGAGCAGTACTTC. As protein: CASSLGEVVDEQYF.

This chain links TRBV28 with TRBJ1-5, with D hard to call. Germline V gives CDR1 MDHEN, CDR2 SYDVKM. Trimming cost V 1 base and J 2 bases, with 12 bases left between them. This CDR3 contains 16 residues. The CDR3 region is CASSLSAPARNQPQHF. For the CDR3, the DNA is TGTGCCAGCAGTTTATCTGCCCCCGCGCGCAATCAGCCCCAGCATTTT.

CDR3 in DNA: TGCGCCAGCAGCTTAGGGGGCCAGGGTCAGCCCCAGCATTTT. The encoded protein is CASSLGGQGQPQHF. The chain combines TRBV5-1 with TRBJ1-5, with 7 nucleotides matching TRBD1. This CDR3 contains 14 residues. J was trimmed by 6 bases and V by 2 bases; bases with no gene match: 5. CDR1 SGHRS and CDR2 YFSETQ come from the germline V gene.

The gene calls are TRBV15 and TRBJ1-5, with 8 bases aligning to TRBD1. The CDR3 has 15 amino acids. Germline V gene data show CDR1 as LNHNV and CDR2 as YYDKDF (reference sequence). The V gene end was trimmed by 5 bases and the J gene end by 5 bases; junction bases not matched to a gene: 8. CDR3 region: CATSPDRGGDQPQHF. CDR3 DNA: TGTGCCACCAGCCCCGACAGGGGAGGCGATCAGCCCCAGCATTTT.

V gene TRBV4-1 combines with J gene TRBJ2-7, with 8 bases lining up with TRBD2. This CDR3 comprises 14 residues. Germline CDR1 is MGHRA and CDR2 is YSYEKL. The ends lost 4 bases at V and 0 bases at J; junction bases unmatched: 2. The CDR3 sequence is CASSPGRGSYEQYF. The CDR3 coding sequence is TGCGCCAGCAGCCCCGGGAGGGGCTCCTACGAGCAGTACTTC.

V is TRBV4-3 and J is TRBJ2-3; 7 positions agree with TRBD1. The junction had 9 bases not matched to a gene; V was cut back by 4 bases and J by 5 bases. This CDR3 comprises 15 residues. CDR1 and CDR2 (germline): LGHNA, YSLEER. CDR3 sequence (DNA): TGCGCCAGCAGCCTGGGACAGATAGGGGAAGATACGCAGTATTTT. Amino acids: CASSLGQIGEDTQYF.

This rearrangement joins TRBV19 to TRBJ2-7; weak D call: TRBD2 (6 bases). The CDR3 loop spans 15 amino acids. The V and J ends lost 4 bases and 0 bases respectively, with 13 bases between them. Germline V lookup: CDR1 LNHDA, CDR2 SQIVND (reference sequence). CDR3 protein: CASSTLPGSSYEQYF. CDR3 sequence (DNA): TGTGCCAGTAGTACCCTCCCCGGGAGCTCCTACGAGCAGTACTTC.

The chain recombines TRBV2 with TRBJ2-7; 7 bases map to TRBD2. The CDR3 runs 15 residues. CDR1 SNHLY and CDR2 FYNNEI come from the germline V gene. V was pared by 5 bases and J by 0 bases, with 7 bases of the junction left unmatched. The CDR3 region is CASSPLTGGSYEQYF. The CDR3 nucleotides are TGTGCCAGCAGTCCCTTAACGGGAGGCTCCTACGAGCAGTACTTC.

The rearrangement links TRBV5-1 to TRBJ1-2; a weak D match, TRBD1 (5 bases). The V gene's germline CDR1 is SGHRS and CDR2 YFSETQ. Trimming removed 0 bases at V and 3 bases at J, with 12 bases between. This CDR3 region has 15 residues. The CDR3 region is CASSLGTPGDYGYTF. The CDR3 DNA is TGCGCCAGCAGCTTGGGGACACCTGGGGACTATGGCTACACCTTC.

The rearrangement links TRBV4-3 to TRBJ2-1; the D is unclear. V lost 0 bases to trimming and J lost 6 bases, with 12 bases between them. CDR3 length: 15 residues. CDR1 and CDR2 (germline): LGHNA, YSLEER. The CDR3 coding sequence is TGCGCCAGCAGCCAAGACGTACTCCACCGCAATGAGCAGTTCTTC. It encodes CASSQDVLHRNEQFF.

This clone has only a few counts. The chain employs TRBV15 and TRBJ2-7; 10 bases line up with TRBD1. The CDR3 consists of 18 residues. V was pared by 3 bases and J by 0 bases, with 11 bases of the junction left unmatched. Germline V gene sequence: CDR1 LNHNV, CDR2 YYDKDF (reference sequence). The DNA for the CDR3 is TGTGCCACCAGCAGCGGCCCCACCGGGACAGGGGTCTCCTACGAGCAGTACTTC. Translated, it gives CATSSGPTGTGVSYEQYF.

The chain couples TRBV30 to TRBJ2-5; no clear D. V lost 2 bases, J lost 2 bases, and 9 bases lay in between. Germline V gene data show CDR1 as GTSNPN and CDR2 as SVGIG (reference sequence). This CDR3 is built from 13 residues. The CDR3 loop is CAWSFYVQETQYF. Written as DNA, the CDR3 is TGTGCCTGGAGTTTCTACGTTCAAGAGACCCAGTACTTC. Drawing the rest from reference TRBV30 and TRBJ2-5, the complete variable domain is SQTIHQWPATLVQPVGSPLSLECTVEGTSNPNLYWYRQAAGRGLQLLFYSVGIGQISSEVPQNLSASRPQDRQFILSSKKLLLSDSGFYLCAWSFYVQETQYFGPGTRLLVL.

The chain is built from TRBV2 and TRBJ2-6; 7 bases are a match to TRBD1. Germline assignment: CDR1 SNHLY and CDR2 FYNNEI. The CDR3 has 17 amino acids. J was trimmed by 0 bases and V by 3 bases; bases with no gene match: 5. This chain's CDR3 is CASSENRGSSGANVLTF. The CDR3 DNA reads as TGTGCCAGCAGTGAGAACAGGGGATCCTCTGGGGCCAACGTCCTGACTTTC.

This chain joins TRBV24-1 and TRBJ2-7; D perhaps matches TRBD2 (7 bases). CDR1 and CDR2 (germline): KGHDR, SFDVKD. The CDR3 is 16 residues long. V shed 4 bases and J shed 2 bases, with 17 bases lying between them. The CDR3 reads CATSDRTGEGAYEQYF. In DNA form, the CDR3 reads TGTGCCACCAGTGACCGGACGGGGGAGGGGGCCTACGAGCAGTACTTC.